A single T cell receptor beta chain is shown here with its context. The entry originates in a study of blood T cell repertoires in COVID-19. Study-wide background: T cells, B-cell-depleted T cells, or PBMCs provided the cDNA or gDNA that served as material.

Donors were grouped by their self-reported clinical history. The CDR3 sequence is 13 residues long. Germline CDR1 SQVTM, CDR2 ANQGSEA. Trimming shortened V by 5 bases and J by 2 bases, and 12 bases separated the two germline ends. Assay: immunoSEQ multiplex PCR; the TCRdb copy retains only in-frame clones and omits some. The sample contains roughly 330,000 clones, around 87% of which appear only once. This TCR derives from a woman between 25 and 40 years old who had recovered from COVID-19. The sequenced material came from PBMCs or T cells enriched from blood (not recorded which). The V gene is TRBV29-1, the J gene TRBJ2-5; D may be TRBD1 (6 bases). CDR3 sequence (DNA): TGCAGCGTTTGTATAACAGGGCAAGAGACCCAGTACTTC. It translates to CSVCITGQETQYF.